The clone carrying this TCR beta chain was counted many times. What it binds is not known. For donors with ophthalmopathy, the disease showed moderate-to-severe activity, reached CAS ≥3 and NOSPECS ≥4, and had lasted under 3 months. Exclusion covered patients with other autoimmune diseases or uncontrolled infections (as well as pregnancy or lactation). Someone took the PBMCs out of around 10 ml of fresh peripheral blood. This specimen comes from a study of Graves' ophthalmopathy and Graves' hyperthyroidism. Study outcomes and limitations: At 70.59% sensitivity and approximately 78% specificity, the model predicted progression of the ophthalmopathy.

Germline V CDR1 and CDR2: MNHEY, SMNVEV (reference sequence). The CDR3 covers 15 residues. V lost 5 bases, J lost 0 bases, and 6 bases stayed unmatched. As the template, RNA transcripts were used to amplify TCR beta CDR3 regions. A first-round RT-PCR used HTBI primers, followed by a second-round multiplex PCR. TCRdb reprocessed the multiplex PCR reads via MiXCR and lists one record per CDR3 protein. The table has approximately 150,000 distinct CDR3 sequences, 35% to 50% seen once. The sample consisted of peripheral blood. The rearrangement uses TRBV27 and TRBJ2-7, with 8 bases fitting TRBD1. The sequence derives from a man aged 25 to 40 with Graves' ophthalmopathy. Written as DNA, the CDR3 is TGTGCCAGCAGTCCCTACAGGGGGGACTCCTACGAGCAGTACTTC. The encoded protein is CASSPYRGDSYEQYF.